This paragraph covers one TCR beta chain sequence. What it binds is unknown. The record originates from a study of T cell repertoires in cytomegalovirus infection. Study-wide context: Well-studied HLA-B-restricted epitopes and recently identified HLA-C-restricted epitopes of CMV were both used in the study. Study conclusions and caveats: Clonotype analysis showed dominance of the ex vivo response by HLA-C-restricted CMV-specific TCR beta clonotypes.

MiXCR was run by TCRdb on the reads, yielding one entry per CDR3 protein. The table includes around 69,000 distinct CDR3 sequences, about 26% detected once. CDR3 length: 13 residues. CDR1 and CDR2 from the germline V gene are SGDLS and YYNGEE. Trimming left V 3 bases short and J 2 bases short, with 8 bases between. V gene TRBV9 combines with J gene TRBJ1-2; D unclear. Sequencing used CD8+ T cells from cultured PBMCs, obtained from culture after CMV antigen stimulation. This sequence was found in a human donor in good health (CMV status not recorded). Some clones in this sample may be carry-over from other donors' samples. The CDR3 protein is CASSGQYNYGYTF. In DNA, the CDR3 is TGTGCCAGCAGCGGCCAATACAACTATGGCTACACCTTC.